A single sample is the source of the 9 T cell receptor beta chains below, sequenced in a study of blood T cells in healthy people across ages (dated by TCRdb to the mid-2010s). Libraries came from 5' RACE. TCRdb names Illumina HiSeq 2500 as the instrument used. A second 7 to 11 cycle PCR used a sample-barcoded 5' primer and a J-beta primer mix. Through fastp at Q25 and MiXCR, TCRdb rebuilt clones from the public reads, retaining in-frame beta chains. CDR3 protein sequences are deduplicated, and each keeps its most common genes and DNA. In all, the sample holds about 830,000 distinct CDR3 sequences, and roughly 60% of those were seen once. Roughly a quarter of the sample lies in the top ten. Sequenced sample: blood. These receptors all come from a man aged 25 to 40 in good health.

This rearrangement joins TRBV6-2 or TRBV6-3 to TRBJ2-7, with TRBD2 identical over 12 bases. CDR3 length: 16 residues. V was clipped by 5 bases and J by 2 bases; unmatched bases: 7. Germline-derived CDR1 and CDR2 are MNHEY and SVGEGT. The CDR3 reads CASSTTSGGPAYEQYF. The CDR3, as DNA: TGTGCCAGCAGTACGACTAGCGGGGGACCCGCCTACGAGCAGTACTTC.

The gene calls are TRBV30 and TRBJ1-1; D is ambiguous. Between the trimmed V and J ends, which lost 2 bases and 0 bases, there was a span of 7 bases. Looked up from germline, CDR1 is GTSNPN and CDR2 is SVGIG (reference sequence). CDR3 length: 13 residues. This chain's CDR3 is CAWSPVMNTEAFF. Here the CDR3 DNA reads TGTGCCTGGAGTCCAGTCATGAACACTGAAGCTTTCTTT.

The V call is TRBV20-1, the J call TRBJ2-7, with 7 bases fitting TRBD1. V lost 1 base, J lost 3 bases, and 6 bases stayed unmatched. The CDR3 length is 14 residues. CDR1 is DFQATT and CDR2 is SNEGSKA in the germline V gene (reference sequence). The CDR3 spells CSARVEQGLYEQYF. The CDR3 nucleotides are TGCAGTGCTAGAGTTGAACAGGGGCTCTACGAGCAGTACTTC.

The rearrangement links TRBV3-1 to TRBJ2-1, with unresolved D. The V gene lost 4 bases and the J gene lost 4 bases, with 14 bases spanning the gap. CDR1 and CDR2 (germline): LGHDT, YNNKEL (reference sequence). The length of the CDR3 is 15 residues. The CDR3 region is CASSLALTGYNEQFF. The CDR3 nucleotides are TGTGCCAGCAGCCTCGCCCTTACTGGTTACAATGAGCAGTTCTTC.

This clonotype was detected only a few times. This chain uses TRBV7-6 with TRBJ2-1; 8 bases line up with TRBD1. CDR3 length equals 18 residues. Germline-derived CDR1 and CDR2 are SGHVS and FNYEAQ. V gave up 4 bases and J gave up 0 bases; unmatched junction bases: 11. The CDR3 is CASSSDRGLGSSYNEQFF. The CDR3 nucleotides are TGTGCCAGCAGCTCAGACAGGGGATTAGGGAGCTCCTACAATGAGCAGTTCTTC.

This rearrangement joins TRBV20-1 to TRBJ2-1; D perhaps matches TRBD1 (7 bases). Looked up from germline, CDR1 is DFQATT and CDR2 is SNEGSKA (reference sequence). This CDR3 spans 16 amino acids. V was shortened by 2 bases and J by 7 bases, with 21 bases between the two germline ends. The CDR3 sequence: CSARSRDRPLGNEQFF. The CDR3 bases are TGCAGTGCTAGATCGCGGGACAGACCTTTGGGTAATGAGCAGTTCTTC.

This sequence joins TRBV4-3 and TRBJ2-7; D unclear. Trimming took off 1 base at V and 2 bases at J, with 12 bases between the two ends. Germline CDR1 and CDR2: LGHNA and YSLEER. The CDR3 contains 15 residues. The CDR3: CASSQVAVNTYEQYF. DNA of the CDR3: TGCGCCAGCAGCCAAGTTGCTGTTAACACCTACGAGCAGTACTTC.

The rearrangement uses TRBV27 and TRBJ2-5, with TRBD1 matching over 11 bases. The J call is in doubt because the DNA end fits TRBJ2-7 better. This CDR3 is 15 amino acids long. From germline, CDR1 is MNHEY and CDR2 SMNVEV (reference sequence). This CDR3 is CASKEGQGATYEQYF. CDR3 in DNA: TGTGCCAGCAAAGAAGGACAGGGGGCTACTTACGAGCAGTACTTC.

Ten or more counts support this clonotype. The chain carries TRBV20-1 and TRBJ2-7, with D unresolved. The J call could be wrong; TRBJ2-3 is a better fit for the DNA end. CDR1 is DFQATT, CDR2 SNEGSKA, per germline (reference sequence). The CDR3 runs 15 residues. CDR3 protein: CSARLLDARFDTQYF. The CDR3 region has the DNA TGCAGTGCTAGACTTTTGGACGCAAGGTTCGATACGCAGTATTTT.